These T cell receptor beta chains were read from a single sample in a study of Ad26.COV2.S vaccination and SARS-CoV-2 variants. The assay was immunoSEQ multiplex PCR, and TCRdb's table has in-frame clones only and misses some. The sample lists about 400,000 clones, 88% seen once, with about 3.6% in the top ten. The starting material was peripheral blood, obtained in a trial of Ad26.COV2.S vaccine versus placebo. The receptors shown here come from a person between 18 and 65 years old who received the Ad26.COV2.S COVID-19 vaccine or a placebo. Each CDR3 is given with its conserved first and last residue. A D gene is named only where the DNA matches it firmly. Rows may omit the clone size; those that give it use once, few, many or a size class.

clone size,J gene,V gene,D gene,CDR3 length,CDR3 protein,CDR3 DNA
.,TRBJ2-2,TRBV27,.,15,CASSLKGANTGELFF,TGTGCCAGCAGTTTAAAGGGGGCGAACACCGGGGAGCTGTTTTTT
.,TRBJ1-5,TRBV19,.,14,CASSIQATNQPQHF,TGTGCCAGTAGTATACAGGCTACCAATCAGCCCCAGCATTTT
.,TRBJ2-7,TRBV3-1/TRBV3-2,.,16,CASSPALPGPSYEQYF,TGTGCCAGCAGCCCCGCATTACCGGGACCGTCCTACGAGCAGTACTTC
.,TRBJ2-5,TRBV11-1,TRBD2,15,CASSLVSGGAKTQYF,TGTGCCAGCAGCTTAGTTAGCGGGGGGGCCAAGACCCAGTACTTC
.,TRBJ1-6,TRBV7-9,.,18,CASSLGRHSPGDNSPLHF,TGTGCCAGCAGCTTGGGGAGGCACAGCCCGGGGGATAATTCACCCCTCCACTTT
.,TRBJ1-1,TRBV6-2/TRBV6-3,.,13,CASSFILNTEAFF,TGTGCCAGCAGTTTCATTTTGAACACTGAAGCTTTCTTT
.,TRBJ2-5,TRBV7-7,.,15,CASSLSRHRGETQYF,TGTGCTAGCAGCTTATCCCGCCACCGGGGAGAGACCCAGTACTTC
.,TRBJ2-7,TRBV4-3,.,14,CASSQVRSPYEQYF,TGCGCCAGCAGCCAAGTGCGAAGCCCCTACGAGCAGTACTTC
.,TRBJ2-5,TRBV7-9,TRBD2,16,CASSNGVAGPRETQYF,TGTGCCAGCAGTAATGGGGTAGCGGGGCCCCGAGAGACCCAGTACTTC
.,TRBJ1-6,TRBV5-6,TRBD1,15,CASSLEPGGNSPLHF,TGTGCCAGCAGCTTGGAGCCAGGGGGTAATTCACCCCTCCACTTT
.,TRBJ1-1,TRBV30,.,14,CAWSVHSMNTEAFF,TGTGCCTGGAGTGTACACAGCATGAACACTGAAGCTTTCTTT
.,TRBJ2-5,TRBV7-6,TRBD2,14,CASKEASGQETQYF,TGTGCCAGCAAAGAGGCTAGCGGCCAAGAGACCCAGTACTTC
.,TRBJ2-5,TRBV9,.,15,CASSVDEWGPETQYF,TGTGCCAGCAGCGTAGACGAGTGGGGGCCGGAGACCCAGTACTTC
.,TRBJ1-6,TRBV18,TRBD1,14,CASSTGTGDSPLHF,TGTGCCAGCTCAACCGGGACAGGCGATTCACCCCTCCACTTT
.,TRBJ1-1,TRBV10-2,.,13,CASSERRNTEAFF,TGCGCCAGCAGTGAGCGCCGGAACACTGAAGCTTTCTTT
.,TRBJ2-3,TRBV19,.,13,CASSEGVQGTQYF,TGTGCCAGTAGTGAGGGGGTCCAGGGTACGCAGTATTTT
.,TRBJ2-1,TRBV3-1/TRBV3-2,.,12,CASSQDWREQFF,TGTGCCAGCAGCCAAGATTGGAGGGAGCAGTTCTTC
.,TRBJ1-1,TRBV18,.,15,CASSPRGQGNTEAFF,TGTGCCAGCTCACCACGAGGCCAGGGGAACACTGAAGCTTTCTTT
.,TRBJ2-5,TRBV7-2,.,13,CASSSQMRETQYF,TGTGCCAGCAGCTCGCAAATGCGGGAGACCCAGTACTTC
.,TRBJ2-7,TRBV11-2,.,13,CASSLYSSYEQYF,TGTGCCAGCAGCTTATACAGTTCCTACGAGCAGTACTTC
.,TRBJ1-4,TRBV3-1/TRBV3-2,.,14,CASSQDHRQGPLFF,TGTGCCAGCAGCCAAGATCACAGGCAGGGCCCACTGTTTTTT
.,TRBJ1-1,TRBV28,.,14,CASIGGLAGTEAFF,TGTGCCAGCATTGGGGGCCTCGCTGGCACTGAAGCTTTCTTT
.,TRBJ1-1,TRBV25-1,TRBD1,15,CASNERQGVNTEAFF,TGTGCCAGCAATGAGAGACAGGGGGTAAACACTGAAGCTTTCTTT
.,TRBJ2-2,TRBV13,.,16,CASSLIPFQNTGELFF,TGTGCCAGCAGCTTAATACCCTTCCAGAACACCGGGGAGCTGTTTTTT
.,TRBJ1-1,TRBV30,.,11,CAWGMNTEAFF,TGTGCCTGGGGAATGAACACTGAAGCTTTCTTT
.,TRBJ2-7,TRBV27,.,12,CASSYISYEQYF,TGTGCCAGCAGTTATATCTCCTACGAGCAGTACTTC
.,TRBJ2-7,TRBV6-1,.,12,CASSEATPEQYF,TGTGCCAGCAGTGAAGCCACTCCCGAGCAGTACTTC
.,TRBJ1-5,TRBV4-2,.,16,CASSLRRGDGNQPQHF,TGTGCCAGCAGCCTCCGGCGGGGTGACGGGAATCAGCCCCAGCATTTT
.,TRBJ1-1,TRBV2,TRBD1,18,CASSGLLLYRQGSTEAFF,TGTGCCAGCAGTGGCCTACTGCTCTACCGACAGGGAAGCACTGAAGCTTTCTTT
.,TRBJ1-2,TRBV29-1,TRBD1,11,CSAGQGKGYTF,TGCAGCGCTGGACAGGGGAAGGGCTACACCTTC
.,TRBJ2-1,TRBV28,TRBD2,19,CASSLFFGGSGTSYNEQFF,TGTGCCAGCAGTTTATTTTTTGGGGGTAGCGGGACCTCCTACAATGAGCAGTTCTTC
.,TRBJ2-3,TRBV5-1,TRBD2,17,CASSFQGLAGFTDTQYF,TGCGCCAGCAGCTTCCAGGGACTAGCGGGATTCACAGATACGCAGTATTTT
.,TRBJ2-7,TRBV11-2,TRBD1,15,CASSLGGQGNDEQYF,TGTGCCAGCAGCTTGGGGGGACAGGGTAATGACGAGCAGTACTTC
.,TRBJ1-5,TRBV19,.,14,CASSNTGGNQPQHF,TGTGCCAGTAGTAACACCGGGGGCAATCAGCCCCAGCATTTT
once,TRBJ2-3,TRBV7-9,.,12,CASRTSTDTQYF,TGTGCCAGCAGGACTAGCACAGATACGCAGTATTTT
.,TRBJ1-6,TRBV6-2/TRBV6-3,.,15,CASSYGQRWDSPLHF,TGTGCCAGCAGTTACGGTCAGCGCTGGGATTCACCCCTCCACTTT
.,TRBJ2-7,TRBV11-2,.,14,CASSLVKESHEQYF,TGTGCCAGCAGCTTAGTCAAGGAGAGCCACGAGCAGTACTTC
.,TRBJ2-1,TRBV2,.,16,CASSEGGSGTRLEQFF,TGTGCCAGCAGTGAAGGAGGGAGTGGAACCCGCCTGGAGCAGTTCTTC
.,TRBJ2-3,TRBV6-2/TRBV6-3,.,17,CASSTRGRTRGVDTQYF,TGTGCCAGCAGCACCCGGGGGCGGACCCGAGGGGTGGATACGCAGTATTTT
.,TRBJ1-6,TRBV5-1,.,14,CASRLEGGGSPLHF,TGCGCCAGCCGCCTGGAGGGAGGCGGATCACCCCTCCACTTT
.,TRBJ1-1,TRBV11-3,TRBD1,14,CASSRDSQNTEAFF,TGTGCCAGCAGCCGGGACAGCCAGAACACTGAAGCTTTCTTT
.,TRBJ2-7,TRBV6-1,.,12,CASSEQSYEQYF,TGTGCCAGCAGTGAACAGTCCTACGAGCAGTACTTC
few,TRBJ2-5,TRBV19,.,12,CASDSDSQTQYF,TGTGCCAGTGATTCGGACAGTCAGACCCAGTACTTC
.,TRBJ1-2,TRBV7-2,.,14,CASSFPGPNYGYTF,TGTGCCAGCAGCTTCCCGGGGCCTAACTATGGCTACACCTTC
.,TRBJ1-2,TRBV30,TRBD1,13,CAWSAGQTYGYTF,TGTGCCTGGAGTGCGGGACAGACATATGGCTACACCTTC
.,TRBJ2-7,TRBV20-1,.,13,CSASHGAGYEQYF,TGCAGTGCTAGTCATGGGGCGGGCTACGAGCAGTACTTC
.,TRBJ2-1,TRBV19,.,15,CASRVSLLPYNEQFF,TGTGCCAGTAGGGTCAGTTTATTGCCCTACAATGAGCAGTTCTTC
few,TRBJ1-5,TRBV2,.,15,CASSELLGTNQPQHF,TGTGCCAGCAGTGAATTGCTAGGGACGAATCAGCCCCAGCATTTT
.,TRBJ2-2,TRBV7-6,.,17,CASSLGVETGGTGELFF,TGTGCCAGCAGCCTGGGGGTGGAGACAGGAGGTACCGGGGAGCTGTTTTTT
.,TRBJ2-7,TRBV28,TRBD2,15,CASSLGGSGGYEQYF,TGTGCCAGCAGTTTAGGAGGTAGCGGGGGCTACGAGCAGTACTTC
once,TRBJ2-3,TRBV5-4,TRBD1,19,CASSPSSQGAIPYTDTQYF,TGTGCCAGCAGCCCCTCCTCCCAGGGGGCGATACCATACACAGATACGCAGTATTTT
once,TRBJ1-6,TRBV19,TRBD1,16,CASSPLTGFNGSPLHF,TGTGCCAGTAGTCCCTTGACAGGGTTCAATGGTTCACCCCTCCACTTT
.,TRBJ1-1,TRBV11-2,.,14,CASSLDSGRTEAFF,TGTGCCAGCAGCTTAGATTCGGGGAGGACTGAAGCTTTCTTT
.,TRBJ1-6,TRBV27,TRBD1,15,CASTLGQGNNSPLHF,TGTGCCAGCACCCTGGGACAGGGAAATAATTCACCCCTCCACTTT